Listed below are T cell receptor beta chains from one sample, sequenced in a study of CD8 T cells in ankylosing spondylitis. TCRdb reanalysed the 5' RACE reads using MiXCR and keeps one entry per CDR3 protein. Among approximately 150,000 distinct CDR3 sequences listed, roughly 30% were seen once. Specimen: synovial fluid, either unsorted or a sorted T cell fraction (not recorded which). The receptor set was obtained from a male donor with ankylosing spondylitis. The conserved cysteine and the conserved F or W are not part of the CDR3 here. The order of the fields is V gene, CDR3 protein.

V gene: TRBV28; CDR3 protein: ASSPRAGGHYGYT
V gene: TRBV4-3; CDR3 protein: ASSPEPVMNTEAF
V gene: TRBV12-3/TRBV12-4; CDR3 protein: ASRRVGAGVGEQF
V gene: TRBV7-6; CDR3 protein: ASSYKDTQY
V gene: TRBV24-1; CDR3 protein: ATSESRTYWS
V gene: TRBV4-2; CDR3 protein: ASSLLGEEKLF
V gene: TRBV4-2; CDR3 protein: ASSQDWGGRGTDTQY
V gene: TRBV6-1; CDR3 protein: ASRPLQGNTEAF
V gene: TRBV13; CDR3 protein: ASTGRGETYEQY
V gene: TRBV7-2; CDR3 protein: ASSLTTGAYEQY
V gene: TRBV5-6; CDR3 protein: ASSLETSGRVGKNIQY
V gene: TRBV12-3/TRBV12-4; CDR3 protein: ASNGDRGNKNIQY
V gene: TRBV25-1; CDR3 protein: ASSVLGPGTEAF
V gene: TRBV20-1; CDR3 protein: SAEREGTDTQY
V gene: TRBV7-8; CDR3 protein: ASSPDRINEQF
V gene: TRBV30; CDR3 protein: AWSVFRGSYT
V gene: TRBV20-1; CDR3 protein: SARASANYGYT
V gene: TRBV6-5; CDR3 protein: ASSYGSGGAGEQF
V gene: TRBV5-1; CDR3 protein: ASSPDRAIQETQY
V gene: TRBV12-3/TRBV12-4; CDR3 protein: ASSRTQTQY